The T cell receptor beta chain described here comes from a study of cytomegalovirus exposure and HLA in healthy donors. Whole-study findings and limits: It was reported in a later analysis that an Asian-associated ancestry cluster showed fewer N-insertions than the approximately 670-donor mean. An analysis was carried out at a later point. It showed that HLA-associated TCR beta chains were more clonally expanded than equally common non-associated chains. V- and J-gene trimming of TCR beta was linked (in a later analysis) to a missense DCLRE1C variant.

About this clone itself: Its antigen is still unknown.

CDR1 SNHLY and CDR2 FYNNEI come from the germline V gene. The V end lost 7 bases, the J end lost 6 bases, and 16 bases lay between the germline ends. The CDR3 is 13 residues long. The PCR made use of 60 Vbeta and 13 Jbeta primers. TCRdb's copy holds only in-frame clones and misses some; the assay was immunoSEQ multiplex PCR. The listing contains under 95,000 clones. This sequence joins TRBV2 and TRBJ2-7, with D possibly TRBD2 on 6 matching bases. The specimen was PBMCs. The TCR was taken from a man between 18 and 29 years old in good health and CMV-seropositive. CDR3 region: CASNKVLAIEQYF. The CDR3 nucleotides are TGTGCCAGCAACAAAGTCCTAGCGATCGAGCAGTACTTC.